The 8 T cell receptor beta chains given below trace back to one sample, sequenced in a study of blood T cell repertoires in COVID-19. TCRdb keeps only in-frame clones here, not all; method: immunoSEQ multiplex PCR. The table includes approximately 170,000 clones, roughly nine tenths detected once. The sample comprised peripheral blood. The receptors shown here come from a woman aged 65 to 85 with acute or convalescent COVID-19.

This clone was counted only a few times. J is TRBJ1-6 and V is TRBV5-6; weak D call: TRBD1 (5 bases). Trimming pared 6 bases from V and 2 bases from J, leaving 12 bases between. Germline V gives CDR1 SGHDT, CDR2 YYEEEE. There are 15 residues in the CDR3. The chain's CDR3 is CASTYKGAYNSPLHF. DNA for the CDR3: TGTGCCAGCACGTACAAAGGGGCCTATAATTCACCCCTCCACTTT. Full variable domain (remainder filled in from reference TRBV5-6 and TRBJ1-6): DAGVTQSPTHLIKTRGQQVTLRCSPKSGHDTVSWYQQALGQGPQFIFQYYEEEERQRGNFPDRFSGHQFPNYSSELNVNALLLGDSALYLCASTYKGAYNSPLHFGNGTRLTVT.

The chain carries TRBV9 and TRBJ2-2; 10 bases align to TRBD2. CDR3 length: 15 amino acids. Losses at the gene ends were 4 bases for V and 8 bases for J; bases not matched to a gene: 8. CDR1 is SGDLS, CDR2 YYNGEE, per germline. CDR3 sequence reads: CASSTGLAEYGELFF. In DNA, the CDR3 is TGTGCCAGCAGCACAGGACTAGCGGAGTATGGGGAGCTGTTTTTT.

V gene TRBV9 combines with J gene TRBJ2-1; 11 bases fit TRBD1. With V trimmed by 2 bases and J by 6 bases, 7 bases remained unmatched. The CDR3 is made up of 16 amino acids. Germline CDR1 SGDLS, CDR2 YYNGEE. The CDR3 nucleotides read TGTGCCAGCAGCGTGCACGGGACAGGGGGGACCAATGAGCAGTTCTTC. Translation: CASSVHGTGGTNEQFF.

In DNA, the CDR3 is TGTGCCAGCCAAGACAGGGGGCGCTACGAGCAGTACTTC. Its translation: CASQDRGRYEQYF. V and J are TRBV25-1 and TRBJ2-7, with 10 bases fitting TRBD1. With V trimmed by 8 bases and J by 3 bases, 4 bases remained unmatched. Germline assignment: CDR1 MGHDK and CDR2 SYGVNS. CDR3 length equals 13 residues.

V gene TRBV3-1 (or the pseudogene TRBV3-2) combines with J gene TRBJ1-6; 7 nucleotides match TRBD1. The CDR3 has 14 residues. Germline V gene sequence: CDR1 LGHDT, CDR2 YNNKEL (reference sequence). The trim removed 3 bases at V and 10 bases at J, leaving 6 bases unmatched. The CDR3 region has the DNA TGTGCCAGCAGCCACGGACAGGTTCAATCACCCCTCCACTTT. Protein sequence: CASSHGQVQSPLHF.

The rearrangement joins TRBV9 to TRBJ1-2, with unresolved D. Germline assignment: CDR1 SGDLS and CDR2 YYNGEE. V lost 3 bases to trimming and J lost 4 bases, with 16 bases between them. This CDR3 is built from 15 residues. CDR3 in amino acids: CASSGVGGLGYGYTF. The CDR3, as DNA: TGTGCCAGCAGCGGTGTTGGAGGGCTTGGCTATGGCTACACCTTC.

This clone was recorded once. The V gene is TRBV28, the J gene TRBJ1-1; D unresolved. The CDR3 extends over 17 amino acids. The V end was cut by 2 bases, the J end by 0 bases, with 16 bases between. CDR1 and CDR2 from the germline V gene are MDHEN and SYDVKM. Written as DNA, the CDR3 is TGTGCCAGCAGTTTAGGTGAGGGATTTGGGATGAACACTGAAGCTTTCTTT. Its protein product is CASSLGEGFGMNTEAFF.

The J gene is TRBJ1-5, the V gene TRBV5-5; no reliable D call. Per the germline V gene, CDR1 is SGHKS and CDR2 is YYEKEE (reference sequence). This CDR3 contains 13 residues. Trimming took 7 bases from V and 7 from J, leaving 15 bases between them. CDR3 nucleotide sequence: TGTGCCAGCGGTCTAGCAGACGTCCAGCCCCAGCATTTT. It yields the protein CASGLADVQPQHF.